This TCR beta chain was identified during a study of shared clonotypes between healthy human individuals. Study results and caveats: In contrast to clonotypes shared by all four donors, non-shared clonotypes had lower generation probabilities. There were few donors, and this limited the genetic and exposure-history diversity represented. With several donors compared, around 4.7% of naive CD4 clonotypes were shared.

Here immunoSEQ multiplex PCR was the method, and the copy in TCRdb shows in-frame clones only, minus some. Of about 1 million clones in the sample, around 74% are singletons; the top ten hold about 1.4%. Turning to this clone: Its antigen is unknown.

The ends were cut back, 5 bases at V and 7 bases at J, with 8 bases in the middle. The CDR3 is 11 amino acids. CDR1 and CDR2 (germline): MNHNS, SASEGT. This sequence joins TRBV6-1 and TRBJ1-1, with D possibly TRBD1 on 5 matching bases. The sample taken for sequencing was memory CD4+ T cells sorted from blood. Subset denoted: CD45RA-negative fraction. This receptor was obtained from a man aged 18 to 30 in good health. The CDR3 sequence is CASSWGNEAFF. In nucleotides, the CDR3 is TGTGCCAGCAGTTGGGGGAATGAAGCTTTCTTT.